These 22 T cell receptor beta chains came from one sample sequenced in a study of blood T cell repertoires in COVID-19. Using immunoSEQ multiplex PCR, the repertoire was profiled, and TCRdb retains in-frame clones only, with some absent. Of about 260,000 clones listed, approximately 86% are singletons. The sample taken for sequencing was peripheral blood. The receptors originated from a human donor in a cohort sampled during active COVID-19.

This clone was observed once. The chain employs TRBV7-2 and TRBJ2-5, with D perhaps matching TRBD1 (5 bases). This CDR3 spans 14 amino acids. Germline V gene data show CDR1 as SGHTA and CDR2 as FQGNSA. Trimming took off 2 bases at V and 5 bases at J, with 12 bases between the two ends. CDR3 loop: CASSLQGFSETQYF. The DNA for the CDR3 is TGTGCCAGCAGCTTACAGGGTTTTAGCGAGACCCAGTACTTC.

The chain uses TRBV12-5 and TRBJ2-7; TRBD2 might be the D (5 bases). Trimming removed 3 bases at V and 0 bases at J, with 12 bases between. Germline-derived CDR1 and CDR2 are LGHNT and FRNRAP. The CDR3 contains 15 residues. The CDR3 protein is CASGFLSGFSYEQYF. In DNA form, the CDR3 reads TGTGCTAGTGGTTTCCTTTCGGGATTCTCCTACGAGCAGTACTTC.

The rearrangement joins TRBV5-8 to TRBJ2-7, with TRBD1 identical over 7 bases. CDR3 length: 15 amino acids. V lost 0 bases and J lost 2; bases outside the gene matches: 5. Germline-derived CDR1 and CDR2 are SGHTS and YDEGEE. CDR3 amino acids: CASSLVQDRTYEQYF. CDR3 bases: TGTGCCAGCAGCTTGGTCCAGGACAGGACCTACGAGCAGTACTTC.

The rearrangement joins TRBV3-1 (or the pseudogene TRBV3-2) to TRBJ2-1; maybe TRBD1 (6 bases). Trimming cost V 3 bases and J 7 bases, with 13 bases left between them. This CDR3 is built from 14 residues. Germline V gene lookup returns CDR1 LGHDT and CDR2 YNNKEL (reference sequence). CDR3 coding DNA: TGTGCCAGCAGCCAGGGGGCTGTAAAAAATGAGCAGTTCTTC. Translation: CASSQGAVKNEQFF.

The chain is built from TRBV6-5 and TRBJ1-2; tentative D call: TRBD1 (5 bases). The CDR3 consists of 15 residues. The germline CDR1 and CDR2 sequences are MNHEY and SVGAGI. The V end was cut by 0 bases, the J end by 1 base, with 9 bases between. CDR3 in DNA: TGTGCCAGCAGTTACTCGCGGGGGATTAACTATGGCTACACCTTC. It codes for CASSYSRGINYGYTF.

This clone was recorded only once. The chain uses TRBV30 and TRBJ1-5, with 7 bases fitting TRBD1. Germline values: CDR1 GTSNPN, CDR2 SVGIG (reference sequence). This CDR3 has 13 residues. With 5 bases clipped from V and 9 bases from J, the junction kept 10 bases outside the gene matches. CDR3 residues: CAWGGTAHWPQHF. The DNA of the CDR3 is TGTGCCTGGGGGGGGACAGCCCATTGGCCCCAGCATTTT.

This clone came up once. The chain links TRBV7-9 to TRBJ2-5; 8 nucleotides agree with TRBD2. V shed 5 bases and J 1 base; nucleotides not matched to a gene: 12. From germline, CDR1 is SEHNR and CDR2 FQNEAQ (reference sequence). The length of the CDR3 is 17 residues. CDR3 nucleotides: TGTGCCAGCAGCCCAAACCTGGCTAGCGGGCTCCAAGAGACCCAGTACTTC. It translates to CASSPNLASGLQETQYF.

The CDR3 is CASSVGQGKMAGANVLTF. CDR3 in DNA: TGTGCCAGCAGCGTGGGACAGGGGAAAATGGCTGGGGCCAACGTCCTGACTTTC. V gene TRBV5-4 combines with J gene TRBJ2-6; 10 bases match TRBD1. CDR3 length: 18 residues. CDR1 SGHNT and CDR2 YYREEE come from the germline V gene (reference sequence). V shed 4 bases, J shed 2 bases, and the junction held 9 bases outside the gene matches.

J is TRBJ2-7 and V is TRBV7-9; weak D call: TRBD2 (6 bases). The CDR3 has 16 amino acids. The V and J ends lost 3 bases and 3 bases respectively, with 18 bases between them. Germline CDR1 is SEHNR and CDR2 is FQNEAQ (reference sequence). The CDR3 nucleotides are TGTGCCAGCAGCTTCGCTACGGGACTGAATAACTACGAGCAGTACTTC. Amino acids: CASSFATGLNNYEQYF.

The chain has TRBV15 and TRBJ1-3; D is unresolved. This CDR3 spans 15 amino acids. Trimming stripped 0 bases from V and 3 bases from J, with 9 bases between. Germline lookup yields CDR1 LNHNV and CDR2 YYDKDF (reference sequence). CDR3 amino acids: CATSRDLRLGNTIYF. The DNA of the CDR3 is TGTGCCACCAGCAGAGATCTACGCCTTGGAAACACCATATATTTT.

This clone was counted a few times. This sample also contains other DNA sequences that code for the same CDR3. The V call is TRBV7-6, the J call TRBJ2-7, with TRBD1 as a possible D gene (5 bases). The CDR3 is made up of 15 amino acids. V was clipped by 5 bases and J by 2 bases, with 16 bases between them. CDR1 and CDR2 (germline): SGHVS, FNYEAQ. The CDR3 region has the DNA TGTGCCAGCAGCCAGGGTCCGGAGAAACCCTACGAGCAGTACTTC. This translates into CASSQGPEKPYEQYF. Drawing the rest from reference TRBV7-6 and TRBJ2-7, the complete variable domain is GAGVSQSPRYKVTKRGQDVALRCDPISGHVSLYWYRQALGQGPEFLTYFNYEAQQDKSGLPNDRFSAERPEGSISTLTIQRTEQRDSAMYRCASSQGPEKPYEQYFGPGTRLTVT.

The CDR3 DNA sequence: TGTGCCAGCGGCTATCAGACAGGGAGAAATGAAAAACTGTTTTTT. Translating it yields CASGYQTGRNEKLFF. This sequence joins TRBV6-5 and TRBJ1-4; 7 nucleotides match TRBD1. This CDR3 is built from 15 residues. Germline CDR1 is MNHEY and CDR2 is SVGAGI. The J segment lost 5 bases and the V segment lost 8 bases, leaving 11 bases of the junction unmatched.

This clone was observed once. The CDR3 region is CASSQDRQGTYGYTF. The CDR3 DNA follows: TGCGCCAGCAGCCAAGATAGGCAGGGGACCTATGGCTACACCTTC. V and J are TRBV4-3 and TRBJ1-2; maybe TRBD1 (6 bases). Germline CDR1 is LGHNA and CDR2 is YSLEER. V was cut by 0 bases and J by 4 bases, with 12 bases left in between. The CDR3 spans 15 residues.

V usage is TRBV3-1 (or the pseudogene TRBV3-2) and J usage is TRBJ1-5; possible D gene TRBD1, 6 bases. Germline V gives CDR1 LGHDT, CDR2 YNNKEL (reference sequence). The CDR3 has 16 amino acids. Trimming left V 4 bases short and J 5 bases short, with 18 bases between. The CDR3 spells CASSLGSRTDDQPQHF. CDR3 in DNA: TGTGCCAGCAGCCTTGGATCCCGGACAGATGATCAGCCCCAGCATTTT.

V and J are TRBV10-3 and TRBJ1-4; TRBD1 agrees at 7 bases. The CDR3 has 13 amino acids. The trim removed 7 bases at V and 7 bases at J, leaving 6 bases unmatched. Germline V gene sequence: CDR1 ENHRY, CDR2 SYGVKD. The CDR3 bases are TGTGCCATCAAGGGGACAGACCTTGAAAAACTGTTTTTT. Its translation is CAIKGTDLEKLFF.

The chain links TRBV2 to TRBJ1-5, with 7 bases fitting TRBD1. Germline CDR1 reads SNHLY; CDR2 reads FYNNEI. The junction had 10 bases not matched to a gene; V was cut back by 6 bases and J by 8 bases. The CDR3 covers 14 residues. CDR3 nucleotides: TGTGCCAGCAGGGTATCAGGGGGGCAGGAGCCCCAGCATTTT. This sequence encodes CASRVSGGQEPQHF.

The rearrangement links TRBV11-3 to TRBJ2-7; 12 positions match TRBD2. Per germline, CDR1 SGHNT and CDR2 YENEEA. Losses at the gene ends were 5 bases for V and 4 bases for J; bases not matched to a gene: 6. The CDR3 loop spans 15 amino acids. The CDR3 reads CASSPRTSGVYEQYF. Written as DNA, the CDR3 is TGTGCCAGCAGCCCACGGACTAGCGGGGTTTACGAGCAGTACTTC.

The J gene is TRBJ1-4, the V gene TRBV5-1, with 10 positions matching TRBD1. The CDR3 is made up of 14 amino acids. V shed 3 bases and J 4 bases; nucleotides not matched to a gene: 0. Germline V lookup: CDR1 SGHRS, CDR2 YFSETQ. CDR3 amino acids: CASSWTGGNEKLFF. The CDR3 DNA reads as TGCGCCAGCAGCTGGACAGGGGGTAATGAAAAACTGTTTTTT.

This chain connects TRBV12-3 or TRBV12-4 to TRBJ1-2; 8 positions agree with TRBD1. V was pared by 7 bases and J by 2 bases, with 3 bases of the junction left unmatched. The CDR3 is 13 amino acids. In DNA form, the CDR3 reads TGTGCCAGCAAGCAGGGGGCAAACTATGGCTACACCTTC. Protein product: CASKQGANYGYTF.

J is TRBJ2-1 and V is TRBV7-9, with 10 bases matching TRBD2. This CDR3 is 15 amino acids long. Germline trimming cut 5 bases from V and 2 bases from J; bases unmatched to any gene: 3. Germline CDR1 SEHNR, CDR2 FQNEAQ (reference sequence). The CDR3 here is CASSVSGGTYNEQFF. DNA for the CDR3: TGTGCCAGCAGCGTTAGCGGGGGGACCTACAATGAGCAGTTCTTC.

The gene calls are TRBV28 and TRBJ2-7; 10 bases match TRBD1. Germline V lookup: CDR1 MDHEN, CDR2 SYDVKM. The CDR3 runs to 15 residues. J lost 4 bases, V lost 2 bases, and 5 bases had no gene match. The CDR3 bases are TGTGCCAGCAGTTTACAGACAGGGGGCTTGTACGAGCAGTACTTC. Residues: CASSLQTGGLYEQYF. Variable domain in full (rest from reference TRBV28 and TRBJ2-7): DVKVTQSSRYLVKRTGEKVFLECVQDMDHENMFWYRQDPGLGLRLIYFSYDVKMKEKGDIPEGYSVSREKKERFSLILESASTNQTSMYLCASSLQTGGLYEQYFGPGTRLTVT.

CDR3 nucleotide sequence: TGTGCCAGCACTGTGGGACACCTAAGGGATCAGCCCCAGCATTTT. Protein product: CASTVGHLRDQPQHF. The chain has TRBV28 and TRBJ1-5, with D tentatively TRBD1 (6 bases). Between the trimmed V and J ends, which lost 7 bases and 5 bases, there was a span of 18 bases. CDR3 length: 15 residues. From germline, CDR1 is MDHEN and CDR2 SYDVKM.